These 10 T cell receptor beta chains came from one sample sequenced in a study of blood T cell repertoires in COVID-19. Data came from immunoSEQ multiplex PCR; TCRdb stores just in-frame clones and leaves some out. The data contain 90,000 to 100,000 clones, about 89% of them singletons. Sequenced: peripheral blood. These receptor sequences come from a man over 45 with COVID-19, enrolled during active disease.

The chain recombines TRBV29-1 with TRBJ1-1; D perhaps matches TRBD1 (6 bases). CDR1 is SQVTM and CDR2 is ANQGSEA in the germline V gene. V was shortened by 5 bases and J by 7 bases, with 8 bases between the two germline ends. CDR3 length: 10 residues. As DNA, the CDR3 is TGCAGCGTTTGGGACATTGAAGCTTTCTTT. Protein product: CSVWDIEAFF.

The rearrangement joins TRBV14 to TRBJ1-3, with a possible D match to TRBD1 (5 bases). Trimming took off 5 bases at V and 0 bases at J, with 17 bases between the two ends. The CDR3 is 17 amino acids. Germline V gene lookup returns CDR1 SGHDN and CDR2 FVKESK. CDR3 sequence: CASSKTAGRLSGNTIYF. As DNA, the CDR3 is TGTGCCAGCAGCAAAACCGCGGGACGGCTCTCTGGAAACACCATATATTTT.

This clone was picked up one time. The chain employs TRBV28 and TRBJ2-2; weak D call: TRBD2 (5 bases). The CDR3 totals 14 residues. Trimming pared 6 bases from V and 2 bases from J, leaving 10 bases between. Germline lookup yields CDR1 MDHEN and CDR2 SYDVKM. CDR3 in DNA: TGTGCCAGCAGGGACTTGACAAACACCGGGGAGCTGTTTTTT. Translating gives CASRDLTNTGELFF.

The chain carries TRBV7-9 and TRBJ2-7; D not certain. The CDR3 runs to 13 residues. The germline V gene encodes CDR1 SEHNR and CDR2 FQNEAQ (reference sequence). With 3 bases removed from V and 2 bases from J, the gap between germline ends came to 8 bases. The CDR3 reads CASSLAGAYEQYF. The CDR3 DNA is TGTGCCAGCAGCTTGGCCGGAGCCTACGAGCAGTACTTC.

The chain is built from TRBV7-8 and TRBJ1-1; a possible D gene is TRBD1 (6 bases). Germline CDR1 SGHVS, CDR2 FQNEAQ. The CDR3 has 17 residues. The V end lost 4 bases, the J end lost 0 bases, and 18 bases lay between the germline ends. The CDR3 loop is CASSYRDTVILNTEAFF. The CDR3 region has the DNA TGTGCCAGCAGCTACCGGGACACGGTAATCTTGAACACTGAAGCTTTCTTT.

The J gene is TRBJ1-3, the V gene TRBV11-1; D unclear. The length of the CDR3 is 13 residues. Trimming shortened V by 8 bases and J by 0 bases, and 8 bases separated the two germline ends. CDR1 SGHAT and CDR2 FQDESV come from the germline V gene (reference sequence). The CDR3 DNA reads as TGTGCCAGCGAACCGAGCTCTGGAAACACCATATATTTT. It codes for CASEPSSGNTIYF. Full variable domain (outside the CDR3, taken from reference TRBV11-1 and TRBJ1-3): EAEVAQSPRYKITEKSQAVAFWCDPISGHATLYWYRQILGQGPELLVQFQDESVVDDSQLPKDRFSAERLKGVDSTLKIQPAELGDSAMYLCASEPSSGNTIYFGEGSWLTVV.

V gene TRBV3-1 (or the pseudogene TRBV3-2) combines with J gene TRBJ2-1; TRBD1 aligns across 9 bases. J lost 6 bases, V lost 5 bases, and 8 bases had no gene match. CDR1 is LGHDT and CDR2 is YNNKEL in the germline V gene (reference sequence). This CDR3 is 15 amino acids long. CDR3 amino acids: CASSSQGAPSNEQFF. CDR3 bases: TGTGCCAGCAGCTCACAGGGGGCGCCTTCCAATGAGCAGTTCTTC.

The rearrangement uses TRBV2 and TRBJ1-5; D is perhaps TRBD1 (5 bases). The CDR3 sequence is 14 residues long. Looked up from germline, CDR1 is SNHLY and CDR2 is FYNNEI. Trimming removed 1 base from V and 6 bases from J, with 10 bases in between. CDR3 sequence reads: CASSEDPRGQPQHF. CDR3 nucleotides: TGTGCCAGCAGTGAAGATCCAAGGGGTCAGCCCCAGCATTTT. Filled out from reference TRBV2 and TRBJ1-5, the complete variable domain reads EPEVTQTPSHQVTQMGQEVILRCVPISNHLYFYWYRQILGQKVEFLVSFYNNEISEKSEIFDDQFSVERPDGSNFTLKIRSTKLEDSAMYFCASSEDPRGQPQHFGDGTRLSIL.

The genes are TRBV15 and TRBJ1-2; 11 bases fit TRBD1. V trimming: 4 bases; J trimming: 3 bases; junction bases outside the gene matches: 7. Germline CDR1 reads LNHNV; CDR2 reads YYDKDF (reference sequence). This CDR3 region has 16 residues. The CDR3 DNA reads as TGTGCCACCAGCACCGGGGACAGGGGGTTCGACTATGGCTACACCTTC. Its protein product is CATSTGDRGFDYGYTF.

The V call is TRBV6-5, the J call TRBJ2-1; 8 positions match TRBD2. J was trimmed by 3 bases and V by 6 bases; bases with no gene match: 7. The CDR3 runs to 15 residues. The V gene's germline CDR1 is MNHEY and CDR2 SVGAGI. Written as DNA, the CDR3 is TGTGCCAGCAGCTCAGCGGGGGCCAACTACAATGAGCAGTTCTTC. Translated, it gives CASSSAGANYNEQFF.